The text below deals with one TCR beta chain. Data came from immunoSEQ multiplex PCR; TCRdb stores just in-frame clones and leaves some out. Found here are about 140,000 clones, 90% to 95% of them singletons; the top ten hold around 0.9%. This entry belongs to a study of T cell responses to AZD1222 COVID-19 vaccine. CDR3 length: 14 residues. Trimming left V 5 bases short and J 5 bases short, with 15 bases between. Germline CDR1 and CDR2: MNHEY and SVGEGT. This sequence joins TRBV6-2 or TRBV6-3 and TRBJ2-5; either TRBD1 or TRBD2 may fit D (6 bases each). This sequence was found in an adult in good health. Sample: peripheral blood, taken on day 0 of MenACWY control vaccination. In DNA form, the CDR3 reads TGTGCCAGCAGTACCCGACTAGGGGGGGAGACCCAGTACTTC. It encodes CASSTRLGGETQYF.